Following are 30 T cell receptor beta chains from one sample sequenced in a study of blood T cell repertoires in COVID-19. Sequenced by immunoSEQ multiplex PCR; TCRdb stores in-frame clones only, minus some. Of approximately 16,000 clones in the sample, 70% to 90% are singletons; the top ten hold 52%. The sequenced sample consisted of peripheral blood. The receptors originated from a man between 60 and 75 years old with acute or convalescent COVID-19.

The chain carries TRBV2 and TRBJ2-1, with D perhaps TRBD1 (6 bases). V lost 3 bases and J 2 bases, leaving 20 bases between the germline ends. The length of the CDR3 is 18 residues. Germline V gene data show CDR1 as SNHLY and CDR2 as FYNNEI. CDR3: CASSDLVPGQLAYNEQFF. CDR3 nucleotide sequence: TGTGCCAGCAGTGATCTAGTCCCGGGACAATTAGCCTACAATGAGCAGTTCTTC.

The chain recombines TRBV12-2 with TRBJ2-7; the table gives TRBD2 as D, unverified against the DNA. TRBV12-2 is designated a pseudogene. The CDR3 runs to 17 residues. The CDR3: CASRLARLAGDPYEQYF. The CDR3 region has the DNA TGTGCAAGTCGCTTAGCGCGACTAGCGGGGGACCCCTACGAGCAGTACTTC.

This sequence joins TRBV6-5 and TRBJ1-5; tentatively, D is TRBD1 (6 bases). CDR1 and CDR2 from the germline V gene are MNHEY and SVGAGI. The CDR3 consists of 15 residues. The V gene lost 8 bases and the J gene lost 6 bases, with 20 bases spanning the gap. DNA of the CDR3: TGTGCCAGCTCCCAAAACTACAGGGAAGGTCAGCCCCAGCATTTT. Translating it yields CASSQNYREGQPQHF.

Judged by abundance, this clone is medium-sized. V gene TRBV18 combines with J gene TRBJ2-7; D not certain. Looked up from germline, CDR1 is KGHSH and CDR2 is LQKENI. Trimming took 4 bases from V and 3 from J, leaving 10 bases between them. The CDR3 extends over 13 amino acids. This chain's CDR3 is CASSLVVYYEQYF. CDR3 nucleotides: TGTGCCAGCTCACTGGTAGTTTACTACGAGCAGTACTTC.

The V call is TRBV30, the J call TRBJ2-7; TRBD1 might be the D (6 bases). The CDR3 covers 13 residues. V gave up 0 bases and J gave up 2 bases, with 8 bases separating them. Germline V gives CDR1 GTSNPN, CDR2 SVGIG (reference sequence). This CDR3 reads CAWSVGQTYEQYF. The DNA of the CDR3 is TGTGCCTGGAGTGTGGGACAAACCTACGAGCAGTACTTC.

V is TRBV5-6 and J is TRBJ2-1; a possible D gene is TRBD2 (6 bases). The V gene's germline CDR1 is SGHDT and CDR2 YYEEEE. V was trimmed by 0 bases and J by 8 bases, leaving 12 bases between them. This CDR3 has 14 amino acids. The CDR3 DNA reads as TGTGCCAGCAGCTTGGGGGGCGGGGAAGATGAGCAGTTCTTC. Translated, it gives CASSLGGGEDEQFF.

The genes are TRBV5-1 and TRBJ2-1, with D possibly TRBD1 on 5 matching bases. The CDR3 spans 15 residues. Trimming stripped 2 bases from V and 0 bases from J, with 9 bases between. CDR1 and CDR2 from the germline V gene are SGHRS and YFSETQ. DNA for the CDR3: TGCGCCAGCAGCTTACAGGCCAGCTCCTACAATGAGCAGTTCTTC. Translation gives CASSLQASSYNEQFF.

As to this clone: The sample has other DNA sequences that encode this CDR3 too. The chain carries TRBV4-3 and TRBJ2-7; no clear D gene. Trimming removed 4 bases at V and 5 bases at J, with 12 bases between. CDR1 is LGHNA and CDR2 is YSLEER in the germline V gene. The CDR3 length is 13 residues. The CDR3 spells CASSLRRPDEQYF. The CDR3 region has the DNA TGCGCCAGCAGCCTCCGGCGGCCCGACGAGCAGTACTTC.

The rearrangement joins TRBV9 to TRBJ2-3; no reliable D call. The V and J ends lost 0 bases and 4 bases respectively, with 6 bases between them. The CDR3 consists of 13 residues. Germline values: CDR1 SGDLS, CDR2 YYNGEE. CDR3 bases: TGTGCCAGCAGCGTAGCATCAGCAGATACGCAGTATTTT. This gives the protein CASSVASADTQYF.

V and J are TRBV5-1 and TRBJ2-3; D may be TRBD1 (5 bases). The ends were cut back, 4 bases at V and 3 bases at J, with 9 bases in the middle. CDR1 is SGHRS and CDR2 is YFSETQ in the germline V gene. The length of the CDR3 is 13 residues. This CDR3 is CASSRRQTDTQYF. As DNA, the CDR3 is TGCGCCAGCAGCAGGAGACAGACAGATACGCAGTATTTT.

This rearrangement joins TRBV6-6 to TRBJ2-7; 7 positions match TRBD1. The germline gives CDR1 MNHNY, CDR2 SVGAGI (reference sequence). The CDR3 loop spans 13 amino acids. V gave up 9 bases and J gave up 0 bases; unmatched junction bases: 5. CDR3 sequence: CASTGQNSYEQYF. In DNA, the CDR3 is TGTGCCAGTACGGGACAGAACTCCTACGAGCAGTACTTC.

The chain is built from TRBV7-3 and TRBJ2-3; 9 bases agree with TRBD1. CDR3 length equals 15 residues. After removal of 5 bases from V and 4 bases from J, the junction contained 7 bases not matched to a gene. Germline V gene data show CDR1 as SGHTA and CDR2 as FQGTGA. For the CDR3, the DNA is TGTGCCAGCAGCGTCGACAGGGGGGTCGCAGATACGCAGTATTTT. It translates to CASSVDRGVADTQYF.

The chain couples TRBV11-1 to TRBJ1-2; no reliable D call. Germline V gene data show CDR1 as SGHAT and CDR2 as FQDESV (reference sequence). V lost 1 base and J 1 base, leaving 10 bases between the germline ends. The CDR3 is made up of 15 amino acids. The CDR3 DNA reads TGTGCCAGCAGCTTAGTAGGAGTGGGTAACTATGGCTACACCTTC. This gives the protein CASSLVGVGNYGYTF.

The rearrangement links TRBV5-1 to TRBJ2-1; 11 nucleotides agree with TRBD2. After removal of 1 base from V and 8 bases from J, the junction contained 8 bases not matched to a gene. The CDR3 loop spans 16 amino acids. CDR1 SGHRS and CDR2 YFSETQ come from the germline V gene. This CDR3 reads CASSLTSGGQGDEQFF. DNA for the CDR3: TGCGCCAGCAGCTTGACTAGCGGGGGTCAAGGGGATGAGCAGTTCTTC.

The chain joins TRBV29-1 to TRBJ2-5; the D gene is possibly TRBD1 (5 bases). Germline V gene data show CDR1 as SQVTM and CDR2 as ANQGSEA. The length of the CDR3 is 11 residues. V was shortened by 3 bases and J by 5 bases, with 7 bases between the two germline ends. The CDR3 DNA reads as TGCAGCGTTGAGAAGGGGGAGACCCAGTACTTC. Translation: CSVEKGETQYF.

The J gene is TRBJ1-6, the V gene TRBV6-1, with TRBD1 matching 9 bases. The V gene end was trimmed by 4 bases and the J gene end by 6 bases; junction bases not matched to a gene: 7. CDR3 length: 16 residues. Germline CDR1 reads MNHNS; CDR2 reads SASEGT. The CDR3 here is CASSGPGTGSNSPLHF. For the CDR3, the DNA is TGTGCCAGCAGTGGACCCGGGACAGGGTCTAATTCACCCCTCCACTTT.

The genes are TRBV6-1 and TRBJ1-4; a possible D gene is TRBD1 (5 bases). V lost 2 bases, J lost 8 bases, and 15 bases lay in between. The CDR3 is made up of 15 amino acids. CDR1 is MNHNS, CDR2 SASEGT, per germline. In nucleotides, the CDR3 is TGTGCCAGCAGTGAAAATTGGGGGGGTTGGGAAAAACTGTTTTTT. Its translation is CASSENWGGWEKLFF.

The chain couples TRBV11-2 to TRBJ1-4; weak D call: TRBD1 (5 bases). Germline-derived CDR1 and CDR2 are SGHAT and FQNNGV. This CDR3 is built from 12 residues. V gave up 2 bases and J gave up 11 bases, with 9 bases separating them. The CDR3 spells CASSLSGDKLFF. The CDR3 nucleotides are TGTGCCAGCAGCTTATCGGGGGATAAACTGTTTTTT. The full variable domain, its missing parts supplied by reference TRBV11-2 and TRBJ1-4, is EAGVAQSPRYKIIEKRQSVAFWCNPISGHATLYWYQQILGQGPKLLIQFQNNGVVDDSQLPKDRFSAERLKGVDSTLKIQPAKLEDSAVYLCASSLSGDKLFFGSGTQLSVL.

The rearrangement uses TRBV5-1 and TRBJ2-7; tentative D call: TRBD1 (5 bases). This CDR3 region has 14 residues. CDR1 and CDR2 (germline): SGHRS, YFSETQ. V lost 7 bases to trimming and J lost 2 bases, with 16 bases between them. This chain's CDR3 is CASYAEQVPYEQYF. The CDR3 nucleotides are TGCGCCAGCTATGCCGAACAGGTTCCCTACGAGCAGTACTTC.

The V call is TRBV30, the J call TRBJ2-1; TRBD2 is a possible D gene (6 bases). Germline V lookup: CDR1 GTSNPN, CDR2 SVGIG (reference sequence). Trimming left V 3 bases short and J 6 bases short, with 12 bases between. This CDR3 has 13 residues. The CDR3 sequence is CAWRSGGGNEQFF. The CDR3 DNA reads TGTGCCTGGAGAAGTGGGGGAGGCAATGAGCAGTTCTTC.

J is TRBJ2-7 and V is TRBV6-5; tentative D call: TRBD2 (6 bases). The CDR3 sequence is 12 residues long. V was shortened by 11 bases and J by 2 bases, with 13 bases between the two germline ends. Germline V gene data show CDR1 as MNHEY and CDR2 as SVGAGI. CDR3 loop: CASLAEPYEQYF. In nucleotides, the CDR3 is TGTGCCTCCTTAGCGGAACCCTACGAGCAGTACTTC.

The chain recombines TRBV7-9 with TRBJ1-2; D is possibly TRBD1 (6 bases). The V gene lost 4 bases and the J gene lost 2 bases, with 17 bases spanning the gap. The CDR3 loop spans 16 amino acids. Germline assignment: CDR1 SEHNR and CDR2 FQNEAQ (reference sequence). The chain's CDR3 is CASSSQGGHRNYGYTF. In DNA form, the CDR3 reads TGTGCCAGCAGCTCACAAGGGGGTCATAGGAACTATGGCTACACCTTC. The full variable domain, in which reference TRBV7-9 and TRBJ1-2 provide the parts outside the CDR3, is DTGVSQNPRHKITKRGQNVTFRCDPISEHNRLYWYRQTLGQGPEFLTYFQNEAQLEKSRLLSDRFSAERPKGSFSTLEIQRTEQGDSAMYLCASSSQGGHRNYGYTFGSGTRLTVV.

The chain couples TRBV3-1 (or the pseudogene TRBV3-2) to TRBJ2-3; 7 nucleotides align to TRBD2. Germline V gene lookup returns CDR1 LGHDT and CDR2 YNNKEL (reference sequence). The V and J ends lost 5 bases and 6 bases, in that order; junction bases with no gene match: 14. CDR3 length equals 16 residues. The CDR3: CASSVGPGGAFDTQYF. CDR3 bases: TGTGCCAGCAGCGTGGGCCCGGGGGGAGCCTTTGATACGCAGTATTTT.

This chain joins TRBV10-3 and TRBJ1-5; 7 bases fit TRBD1. The trim removed 5 bases at V and 6 bases at J, leaving 10 bases unmatched. Germline loops: CDR1 ENHRY, CDR2 SYGVKD. CDR3 length: 15 amino acids. CDR3 residues: CAISPGGLGIQPQHF. CDR3 DNA: TGTGCCATCAGTCCAGGGGGGTTAGGGATTCAGCCCCAGCATTTT.

The gene calls are TRBV7-3 and TRBJ2-7, with D possibly TRBD2 on 6 matching bases. This CDR3 spans 15 amino acids. The V gene's germline CDR1 is SGHTA and CDR2 FQGTGA. Trimming removed 5 bases from V and 0 bases from J, with 14 bases in between. The CDR3 protein is CASSRFSGSSYEQYF. The CDR3 DNA follows: TGTGCCAGCAGCCGATTTAGCGGAAGCTCCTACGAGCAGTACTTC.

The chain joins TRBV12-3 or TRBV12-4 to TRBJ1-6; D uncertain. Between the trimmed V and J ends, which lost 5 bases and 6 bases, there was a span of 8 bases. This CDR3 is 13 amino acids long. The CDR3 protein is CASSPGLNSPLHF. CDR3 nucleotide sequence: TGTGCCAGCAGTCCAGGACTTAATTCACCCCTCCACTTT.

The chain joins TRBV3-1 (or the pseudogene TRBV3-2) to TRBJ2-7; TRBD2 aligns across 10 bases. The CDR3 runs to 15 residues. The V segment lost 0 bases and the J segment 4 bases; nucleotides outside the gene matches: 3. Per germline, CDR1 LGHDT and CDR2 YNNKEL (reference sequence). The CDR3 sequence: CASSQEETSGYEQYF. The CDR3 DNA is TGTGCCAGCAGCCAAGAGGAGACTAGCGGGTACGAGCAGTACTTC.

The J gene is TRBJ2-7, the V gene TRBV4-1, with TRBD1 matching 7 bases. The CDR3 is 15 residues long. Germline CDR1 reads MGHRA; CDR2 reads YSYEKL. The V and J ends lost 1 base and 3 bases, in that order; junction bases with no gene match: 6. The CDR3 DNA reads as TGCGCCAGCAGCCAAGTTTTTCGGACAGGCTACGAGCAGTACTTC. Translated, it gives CASSQVFRTGYEQYF.

This chain joins TRBV7-2 and TRBJ2-3; tentative D call: TRBD2 (5 bases). The ends were cut back, 2 bases at V and 2 bases at J, with 14 bases in the middle. CDR1 and CDR2 from the germline V gene are SGHTA and FQGNSA. The CDR3 has 16 amino acids. CDR3 coding DNA: TGTGCCAGCAGCTTACCGAGCGGAGGTTTCACAGATACGCAGTATTTT. Protein sequence: CASSLPSGGFTDTQYF.

This clone occurred once. The chain combines TRBV5-5 with TRBJ1-4, with TRBD1 matching 12 bases. The germline V gene has CDR1 SGHKS and CDR2 YYEKEE (reference sequence). The CDR3 has 16 residues. Trimming took 0 bases from V and 5 from J; bases not matched to a gene: 2. The CDR3: CASSLGDRGRNEKLFF. CDR3 nucleotide sequence: TGTGCCAGCAGCTTGGGGGACAGGGGGCGAAATGAAAAACTGTTTTTT.